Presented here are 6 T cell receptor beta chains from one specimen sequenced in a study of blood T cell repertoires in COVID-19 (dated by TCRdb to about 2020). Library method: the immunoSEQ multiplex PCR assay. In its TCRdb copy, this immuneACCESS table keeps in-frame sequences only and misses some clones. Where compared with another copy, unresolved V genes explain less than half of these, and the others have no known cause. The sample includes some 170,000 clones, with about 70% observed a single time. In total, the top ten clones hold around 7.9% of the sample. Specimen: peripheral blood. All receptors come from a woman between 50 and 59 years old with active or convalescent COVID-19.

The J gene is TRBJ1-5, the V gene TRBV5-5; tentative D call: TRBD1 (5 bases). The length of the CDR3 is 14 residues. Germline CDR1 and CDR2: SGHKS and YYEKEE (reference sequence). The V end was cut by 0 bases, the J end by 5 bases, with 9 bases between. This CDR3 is CASSLDRIDQPQHF. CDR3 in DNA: TGTGCCAGCAGCTTGGACAGGATTGATCAGCCCCAGCATTTT. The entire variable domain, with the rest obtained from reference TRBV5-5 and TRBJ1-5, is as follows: DAGVTQSPTHLIKTRGQQVTLRCSPISGHKSVSWYQQVLGQGPQFIFQYYEKEERGRGNFPDRFSARQFPNYSSELNVNALLLGDSALYLCASSLDRIDQPQHFGDGTRLSIL.

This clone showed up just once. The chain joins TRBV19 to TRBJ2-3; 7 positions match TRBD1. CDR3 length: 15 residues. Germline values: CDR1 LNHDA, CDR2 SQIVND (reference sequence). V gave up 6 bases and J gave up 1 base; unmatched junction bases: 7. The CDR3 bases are TGTGCCAGTAGGACAGGGTTCTCACGCACAGATACGCAGTATTTT. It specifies CASRTGFSRTDTQYF.

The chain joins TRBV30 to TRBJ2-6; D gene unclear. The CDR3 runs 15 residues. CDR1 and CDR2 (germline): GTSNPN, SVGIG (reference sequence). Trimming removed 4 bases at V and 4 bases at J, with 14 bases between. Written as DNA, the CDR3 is TGTGCCTGGACCCCAGGATACGAAGGGGCCAACGTCCTGACTTTC. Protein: CAWTPGYEGANVLTF.

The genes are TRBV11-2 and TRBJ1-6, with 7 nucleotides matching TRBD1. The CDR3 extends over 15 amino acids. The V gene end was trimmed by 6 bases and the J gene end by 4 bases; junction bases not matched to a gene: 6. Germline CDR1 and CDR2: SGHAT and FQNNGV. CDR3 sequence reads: CASSLGQPYNSPLHF. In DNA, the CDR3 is TGTGCCAGCAGTCTGGGACAGCCATATAATTCACCCCTCCACTTT.

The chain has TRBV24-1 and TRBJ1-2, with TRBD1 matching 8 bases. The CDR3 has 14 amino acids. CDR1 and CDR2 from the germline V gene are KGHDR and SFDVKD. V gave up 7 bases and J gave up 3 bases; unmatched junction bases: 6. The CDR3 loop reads CATSGTGGDYGYTF. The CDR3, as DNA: TGTGCCACCAGCGGGACAGGAGGGGACTATGGCTACACCTTC.

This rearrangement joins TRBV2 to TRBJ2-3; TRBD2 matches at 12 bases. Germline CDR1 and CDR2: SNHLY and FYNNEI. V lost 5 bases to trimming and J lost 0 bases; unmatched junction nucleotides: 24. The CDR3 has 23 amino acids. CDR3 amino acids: CASSLGPGIQTSGRTLSTDTQYF. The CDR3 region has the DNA TGTGCCAGCAGTCTCGGCCCCGGGATACAAACTAGCGGGAGGACCCTTAGCACAGATACGCAGTATTTT. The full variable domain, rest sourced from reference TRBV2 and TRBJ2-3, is EPEVTQTPSHQVTQMGQEVILRCVPISNHLYFYWYRQILGQKVEFLVSFYNNEISEKSEIFDDQFSVERPDGSNFTLKIRSTKLEDSAMYFCASSLGPGIQTSGRTLSTDTQYFGPGTRLTVL.